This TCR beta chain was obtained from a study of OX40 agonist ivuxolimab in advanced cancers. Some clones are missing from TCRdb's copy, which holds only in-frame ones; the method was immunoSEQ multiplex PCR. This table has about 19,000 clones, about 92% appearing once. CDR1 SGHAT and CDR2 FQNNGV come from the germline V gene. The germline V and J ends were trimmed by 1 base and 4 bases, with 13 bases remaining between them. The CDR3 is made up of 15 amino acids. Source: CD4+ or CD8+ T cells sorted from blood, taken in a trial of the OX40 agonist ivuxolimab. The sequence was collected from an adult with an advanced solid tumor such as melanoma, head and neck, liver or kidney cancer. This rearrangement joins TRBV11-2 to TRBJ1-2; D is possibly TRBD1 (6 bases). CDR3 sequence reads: CASSLVGQTSYGYTF. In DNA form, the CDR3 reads TGTGCCAGCAGCTTAGTTGGACAGACCTCCTATGGCTACACCTTC.